This T cell receptor (beta chain) was profiled in a study of CXCR3-negative and CXCR3-positive naive CD8 T cells. Turning to this clonotype: The antigen is not known.

This CDR3 is 14 amino acids long. CDR1 is SGHTA and CDR2 is FQGNSA in the germline V gene. Study-wide results and limits: Greater hydrophobicity was found in TRB CDR3s of CXCR3-positive naive cells than of CXCR3-negative naive cells.

5' RACE with UMI labels generated the TRB cDNA libraries. TCRdb re-called the 5' RACE reads; every CDR3 protein appears as one record, without DNA. In all, the sample yields 49,000 or so distinct CDR3 sequences. The rearrangement links TRBV7-2 to TRBJ1-5. This TCR was recovered from a human donor in good health. Some clones in this sample may be carry-over from other donors' samples. What was sequenced was naive CXCR3+ CD8+ T cells from blood. Stated subset: CD45RO-CCR7+CD27+CD95- naive CD8+ T cells expressing CXCR3 (TNR3+). The CDR3 here is CASTVLSADQPQHF.